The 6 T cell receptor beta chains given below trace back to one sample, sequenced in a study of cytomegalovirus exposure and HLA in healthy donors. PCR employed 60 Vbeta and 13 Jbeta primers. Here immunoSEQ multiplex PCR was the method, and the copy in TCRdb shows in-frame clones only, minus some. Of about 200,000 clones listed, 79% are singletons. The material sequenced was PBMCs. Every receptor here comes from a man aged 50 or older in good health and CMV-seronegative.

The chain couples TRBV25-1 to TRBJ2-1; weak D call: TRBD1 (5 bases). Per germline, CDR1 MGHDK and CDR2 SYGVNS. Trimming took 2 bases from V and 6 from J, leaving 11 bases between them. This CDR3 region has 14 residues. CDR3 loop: CASSEQGSLNEQFF. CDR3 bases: TGTGCCAGCAGTGAACAGGGTAGCCTCAATGAGCAGTTCTTC.

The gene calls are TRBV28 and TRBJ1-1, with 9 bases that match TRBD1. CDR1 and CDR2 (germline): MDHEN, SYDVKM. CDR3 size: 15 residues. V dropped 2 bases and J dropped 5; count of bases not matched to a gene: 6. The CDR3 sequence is CASSLGQGRRTEAFF. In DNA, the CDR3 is TGTGCCAGCAGTTTAGGACAGGGGCGCAGGACTGAAGCTTTCTTT.

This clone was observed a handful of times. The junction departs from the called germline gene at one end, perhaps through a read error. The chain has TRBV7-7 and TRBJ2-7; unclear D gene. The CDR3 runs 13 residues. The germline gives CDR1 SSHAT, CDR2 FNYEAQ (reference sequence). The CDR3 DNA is TGTGCTAGCAGCCTGGCGGTAGGATACGAGCAGTACTTC. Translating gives CASSLAVGYEQYF.

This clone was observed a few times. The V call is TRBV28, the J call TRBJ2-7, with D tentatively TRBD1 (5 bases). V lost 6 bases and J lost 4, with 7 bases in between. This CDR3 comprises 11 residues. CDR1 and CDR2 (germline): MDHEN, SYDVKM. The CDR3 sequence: CASSNRYEQYF. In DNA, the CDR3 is TGTGCCAGCAGCAACAGGTACGAGCAGTACTTC.

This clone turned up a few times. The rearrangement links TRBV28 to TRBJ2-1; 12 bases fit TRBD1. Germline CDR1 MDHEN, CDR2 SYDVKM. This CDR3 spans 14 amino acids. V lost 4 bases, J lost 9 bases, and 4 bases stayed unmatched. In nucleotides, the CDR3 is TGTGCCAGCAGTTGGGACAGGGGGCAGATTGAGCAGTTCTTC. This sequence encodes CASSWDRGQIEQFF.

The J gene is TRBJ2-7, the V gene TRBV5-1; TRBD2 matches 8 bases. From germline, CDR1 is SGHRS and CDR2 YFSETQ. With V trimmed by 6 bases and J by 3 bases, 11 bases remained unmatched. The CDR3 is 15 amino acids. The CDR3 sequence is CASTVEAGVYYEQYF. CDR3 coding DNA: TGCGCCAGCACCGTAGAAGCGGGAGTTTACTACGAGCAGTACTTC.